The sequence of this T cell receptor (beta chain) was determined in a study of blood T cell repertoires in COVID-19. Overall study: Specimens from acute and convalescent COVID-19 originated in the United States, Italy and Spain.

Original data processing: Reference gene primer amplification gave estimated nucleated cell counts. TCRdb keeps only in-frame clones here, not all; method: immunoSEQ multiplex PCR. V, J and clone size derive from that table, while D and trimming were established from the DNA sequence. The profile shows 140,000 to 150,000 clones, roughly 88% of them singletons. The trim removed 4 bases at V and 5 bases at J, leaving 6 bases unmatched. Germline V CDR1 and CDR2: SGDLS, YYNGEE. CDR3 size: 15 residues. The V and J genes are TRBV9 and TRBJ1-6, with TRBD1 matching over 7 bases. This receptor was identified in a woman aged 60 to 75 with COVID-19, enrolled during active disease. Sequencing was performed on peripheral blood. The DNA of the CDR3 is TGTGCCAGCAGCCGGGACAGCTATAATAATTCACCCCTCCACTTT. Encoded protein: CASSRDSYNNSPLHF.